A single sample is the source of the 7 T cell receptor beta chains below, sequenced in a study of cytomegalovirus exposure and HLA in healthy donors. Measured with immunoSEQ multiplex PCR; TCRdb has only the in-frame clones, and not every one. The sample lists approximately 160,000 clones, roughly 90% occurring once. The sample consisted of PBMCs. The receptor set was obtained from a woman aged 18-29 years in good health and CMV-seronegative.

The J gene is TRBJ1-2, the V gene TRBV5-1, with TRBD1 matching over 8 bases. V dropped 4 bases and J dropped 5; count of bases not matched to a gene: 4. From germline, CDR1 is SGHRS and CDR2 YFSETQ. The CDR3 has 13 residues. In DNA, the CDR3 is TGCGCCAGCAGCCCGACAGGGGAGTATGGCTACACCTTC. Translating gives CASSPTGEYGYTF.

The genes are TRBV5-1 and TRBJ2-5; 7 bases are a match to TRBD2. This CDR3 has 15 residues. V lost 3 bases and J lost 2; bases outside the gene matches: 7. Germline V gene lookup returns CDR1 SGHRS and CDR2 YFSETQ. This CDR3 reads CASSWVLAEQETQYF. The CDR3 DNA sequence: TGCGCCAGCAGCTGGGTTCTAGCGGAACAAGAGACCCAGTACTTC. Looking up the rest from reference TRBV5-1 and TRBJ2-5 gives the full variable domain: KAGVTQTPRYLIKTRGQQVTLSCSPISGHRSVSWYQQTPGQGLQFLFEYFSETQRNKGNFPGRFSGRQFSNSRSEMNVSTLELGDSALYLCASSWVLAEQETQYFGPGTRLLVL.

The rearrangement uses TRBV9 and TRBJ2-1, with D maybe TRBD1 (6 bases). Trimming took 4 bases from V and 0 from J, leaving 11 bases between them. CDR1 and CDR2 from the germline V gene are SGDLS and YYNGEE. The CDR3 sequence is 15 residues long. The CDR3 bases are TGTGCCAGCAGCACACAGGGTCCCTCCTACAATGAGCAGTTCTTC. This encodes CASSTQGPSYNEQFF. Together with reference TRBV9 and TRBJ2-1, the CDR3 gives the full variable domain: DSGVTQTPKHLITATGQRVTLRCSPRSGDLSVYWYQQSLDQGLQFLIQYYNGEERAKGNILERFSAQQFPDLHSELNLSSLELGDSALYFCASSTQGPSYNEQFFGPGTRLTVL.

The gene calls are TRBV9 and TRBJ2-2, with D hard to call. The CDR3 contains 17 residues. Trimming stripped 5 bases from V and 0 bases from J, with 17 bases between. Germline V gene data show CDR1 as SGDLS and CDR2 as YYNGEE. CDR3 in amino acids: CASSPGITFTNTGELFF. CDR3 nucleotide sequence: TGTGCCAGCAGTCCCGGTATTACCTTTACGAACACCGGGGAGCTGTTTTTT.

The CDR3 sequence: CASSTTGTGELFF. CDR3 coding DNA: TGTGCCAGCAGTACGACAGGGACCGGGGAGCTGTTTTTT. The chain couples TRBV6-1 to TRBJ2-2; 7 bases line up with TRBD1. CDR1 MNHNS and CDR2 SASEGT come from the germline V gene. The CDR3 sequence is 13 residues long. Losses at the gene ends were 5 bases for V and 5 bases for J; bases not matched to a gene: 2.

The rearrangement uses TRBV11-2 and TRBJ2-7; the match to TRBD2 covers 10 bases. This CDR3 is 15 amino acids long. Trimming at V came to 5 bases and at J to 3 bases, leaving 7 bases not matched to a gene. CDR1 and CDR2 from the germline V gene are SGHAT and FQNNGV. CDR3 coding DNA: TGTGCCAGCAGCGCCCGTCCTAGCGGGAGCTACGAGCAGTACTTC. It yields the protein CASSARPSGSYEQYF.

The chain couples TRBV7-6 to TRBJ1-2; D possibly corresponds to TRBD1 (6 bases). The CDR3 totals 12 residues. Trimming cost V 4 bases and J 6 bases, with 9 bases left between them. Germline CDR1 reads SGHVS; CDR2 reads FNYEAQ. CDR3 sequence (DNA): TGTGCCAGCAGCTCACAGGGAGATGGCTACACCTTC. As protein: CASSSQGDGYTF.